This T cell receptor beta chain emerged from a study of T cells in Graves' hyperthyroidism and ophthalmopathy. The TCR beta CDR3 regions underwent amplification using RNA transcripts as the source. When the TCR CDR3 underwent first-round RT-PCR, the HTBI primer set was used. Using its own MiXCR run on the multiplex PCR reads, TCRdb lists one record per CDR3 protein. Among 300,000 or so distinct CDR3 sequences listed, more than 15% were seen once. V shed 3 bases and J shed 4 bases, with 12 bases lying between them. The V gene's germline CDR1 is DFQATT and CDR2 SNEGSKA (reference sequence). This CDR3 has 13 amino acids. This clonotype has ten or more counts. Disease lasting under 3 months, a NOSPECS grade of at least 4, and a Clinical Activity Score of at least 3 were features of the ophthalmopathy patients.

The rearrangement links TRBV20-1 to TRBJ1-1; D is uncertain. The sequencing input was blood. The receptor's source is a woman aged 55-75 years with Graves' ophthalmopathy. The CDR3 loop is CSARVKGGTEAFF. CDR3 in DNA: TGCAGTGCTAGGGTGAAGGGCGGCACTGAAGCTTTCTTT.